This T cell receptor (beta chain) was documented in a study of glioma-infiltrating T cells (dated by TCRdb to the mid-2010s). General notes on the study: Glioma tissue, non-neoplastic brain tissue and matched peripheral blood mononuclear cells were used as sources from which TCR alpha- and beta-chain repertoires were sequenced. Each tissue-infiltrating repertoire was compared with the same patient's peripheral blood repertoire to measure divergence between tissue and blood T-cell populations. The paired cohort comprised three low-grade glioma patients, several primary glioblastoma patients and three non-glioma patients contributing non-neoplastic brain tissue.

To note about this clonotype: What this receptor recognizes is not known. Nothing much larger sits one base from this clone, and base qualities are not available.

TCR alpha and beta CDR3 regions were amplified with the iRepertoire nested amplicon-rescue multiplex PCR (arm-PCR) platform from RNA. One-step reverse transcription and amplification used about 95-400 ng of tissue mRNA or PBMC total RNA as input. After bead purification, a secondary multiplex PCR added Illumina adapters, and libraries were gel-purified between 200 and 400 bp. Libraries carried internal 6-nucleotide barcodes used for demultiplexing. Sequencing of libraries was performed on an Illumina MiSeq with 2x220 or 2x250 nucleotide paired-end reads. The original pipeline was this. Paired reads were merged with FLASH 1.2.11 and aligned to the GRCh37 human genome with BWA-MEM before extracting TRA and TRB reads. An IMGT-derived reference of cassette sequences and CDR3 motifs, with pseudogenes included, was used for V and J assignment. Reads were translated in three frames, and productive CDR3s were defined as those with a C...FGXG motif and no stop codons. Clonotypes were defined as unique combinations of V-J cassette pair and CDR3 amino acid sequence. Reads were filtered by Hamming distance, thresholded by each sample's sequence error rate in mapped regions. TCRdb reprocessed the public reads (quality trimming at Q25 with fastp, clone calling with MiXCR) and kept in-frame beta chains. For every CDR3 protein sequence, its rows merge into one entry that carries the most common genes and DNA. The V and J calls and clone size come from TCRdb's table, not from the authors' own analysis. Within this sample are approximately 140,000 distinct CDR3 sequences, with 24% of them counted one time only. The leading ten clones occupy approximately 26% of the sample.

Counted from cysteine to phenylalanine, this CDR3 has 14 amino acids. Solely the CDR3 DNA is kept, with 42 bases framed from the first base. As encoded in the germline V gene, CDR1 is ENHRY while CDR2 is SYGVKD. The junction shows trimming of 10 bases on V and 4 bases on J, plus 18 bases between the germline ends. Broader findings and caveats from the paper: Small numbers underpinned the group comparisons: under ten glioblastoma patients, three low-grade glioma patients and three non-neoplastic patients. VJ-independent divergence between tissue and blood was below expectation in non-neoplastic patients but above expectation in all gliomas, especially low-grade gliomas. Tissue and blood shared very few CDR3 sequences, a result attributed to high CDR3 diversity and limited sampling.

Specimen: glioma tissue, nonneoplastic brain tissue, or PBMCs (not recorded which). This chain joins TRBV10-3 to TRBJ2-3, with the D gene possibly TRBD1 or TRBD2, each one fitting 6 bases. This sequence originates from a human donor with low-grade glioma or glioblastoma, undergoing nonglioma brain surgery, or in good health (not recorded which). CDR3 loop: CATTRGELPDTQYF. The DNA is as follows: TGTGCCACCACAAGGGGGGAGCTGCCAGATACGCAGTATTTT.